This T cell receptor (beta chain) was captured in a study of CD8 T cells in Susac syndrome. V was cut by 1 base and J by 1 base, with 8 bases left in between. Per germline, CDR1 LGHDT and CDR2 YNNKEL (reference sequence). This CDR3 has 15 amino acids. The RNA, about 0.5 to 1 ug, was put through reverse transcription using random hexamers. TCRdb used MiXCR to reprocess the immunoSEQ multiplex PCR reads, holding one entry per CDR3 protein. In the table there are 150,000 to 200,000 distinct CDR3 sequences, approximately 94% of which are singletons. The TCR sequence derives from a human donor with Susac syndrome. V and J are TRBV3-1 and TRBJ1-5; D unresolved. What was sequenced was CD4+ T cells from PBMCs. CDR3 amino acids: CASSQGILSNQPQHF. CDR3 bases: TGTGCCAGCAGCCAAGGGATATTGAGCAATCAGCCCCAGCATTTT.